The clone carrying this TCR beta chain showed up just a few times. The sample belongs to a study of chronic HIV infection and antiretroviral therapy. TCRdb analysed the 5' RACE reads with MiXCR anew, one entry per CDR3 protein. The sample carries roughly 48,000 distinct CDR3 sequences, about a fifth recorded once. The CDR3 has 15 residues. The V and J ends lost 3 bases and 3 bases respectively, with 14 bases between them. The germline V gene has CDR1 SGHKS and CDR2 YYEKEE (reference sequence). This sequence originates from an adult who had HIV and had not received antiretroviral therapy, or was an uninfected healthy control (not recorded which). The material sequenced was peripheral blood. The chain links TRBV5-5 to TRBJ2-3; weak D call: TRBD2 (6 bases). The CDR3 DNA is TGTGCCAGCAGCTCTCGGGAGAGGTTAACAGATACGCAGTATTTT. Amino acids: CASSSRERLTDTQYF.